The sequence of this TCR beta chain was determined in a study of T-cell memory formation after mild COVID-19. Study information: For the most part, TCR clusters were specific to one donor. General observations from the study: Whether second-wave clones peaking at day 37 were SARS-CoV-2 specific went unconfirmed. Some responding clones appeared in pre-infection memory, suggesting cross-reactive memory joined.

The CDR3 is 12 amino acids. Per germline, CDR1 DFQATT and CDR2 SNEGSKA (reference sequence). J was trimmed by 6 bases and V by 3 bases; bases with no gene match: 1. TCRdb called the 5' RACE reads again in MiXCR, with one record for every CDR3 protein. The sample gives fewer than 650,000 distinct CDR3 sequences, roughly 17% of which show up once; around 8.1% is in the top ten. This clonotype was counted only a few times. The antigen remains undetermined. The receptor's source is an adult woman who had mild COVID-19 (a few samples of this study predate the infection). Cell type and time point are not known. Sequencing input: PBMCs or a T cell subset sorted from them (not recorded which). The rearrangement uses TRBV20-1 and TRBJ2-4, with TRBD1 matching 8 bases. CDR3 coding DNA: TGCAGTGCTAGCCAGGGGGCAAACATTCAGTACTTC. Translation gives CSASQGANIQYF.